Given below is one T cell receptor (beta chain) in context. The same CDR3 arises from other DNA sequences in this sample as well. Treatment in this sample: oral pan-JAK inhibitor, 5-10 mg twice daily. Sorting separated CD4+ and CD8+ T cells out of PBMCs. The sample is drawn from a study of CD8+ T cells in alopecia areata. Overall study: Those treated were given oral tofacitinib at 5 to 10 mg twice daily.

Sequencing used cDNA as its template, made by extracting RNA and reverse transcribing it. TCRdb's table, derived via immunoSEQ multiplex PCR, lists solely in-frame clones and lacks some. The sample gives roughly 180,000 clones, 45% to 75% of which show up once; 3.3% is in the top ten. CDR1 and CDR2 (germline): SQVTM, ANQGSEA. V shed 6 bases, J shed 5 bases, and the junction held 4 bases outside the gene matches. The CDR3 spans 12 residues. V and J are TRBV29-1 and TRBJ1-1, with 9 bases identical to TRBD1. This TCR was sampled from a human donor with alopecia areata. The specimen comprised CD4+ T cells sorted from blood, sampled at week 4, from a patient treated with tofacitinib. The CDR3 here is CSVRTGATEAFF. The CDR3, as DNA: TGCAGCGTAAGGACAGGGGCGACTGAAGCTTTCTTT.